The 17 T cell receptor beta chains below were found in one sample sequenced in a study of cytomegalovirus exposure and HLA in healthy donors. 60 Vbeta and 13 Jbeta primers were used in PCR. Clones were read by immunoSEQ multiplex PCR, and TCRdb kept only the in-frame ones, dropping some. The sample has approximately 200,000 clones; more than 70% are singletons. The sample comprised PBMCs. Receptors originate from a boy aged 5-17 years in good health and CMV-seronegative.

This clone was counted a single time. Compared with germline, one end of the junction differs, possibly owing to a read error. The V gene is TRBV5-6, the J gene TRBJ1-2, with unresolved D. CDR3 length equals 13 residues. Germline assignment: CDR1 SGHDT and CDR2 YYEEEE. CDR3 sequence (DNA): TGTGCCAGCAGCTTGGGAGGAGGCTATAGCTACACCTTC. It yields the protein CASSLGGGYSYTF.

The rearrangement joins TRBV2 to TRBJ1-2; 9 bases fit TRBD1. V was clipped by 7 bases and J by 3 bases; unmatched bases: 15. Germline assignment: CDR1 SNHLY and CDR2 FYNNEI. The CDR3 totals 17 residues. The CDR3 loop is CASMVSGQGPFHYGYTF. The DNA for the CDR3 is TGTGCCAGCATGGTATCGGGACAGGGCCCTTTTCACTATGGCTACACCTTC. Drawing the rest from reference TRBV2 and TRBJ1-2, the complete variable domain is EPEVTQTPSHQVTQMGQEVILRCVPISNHLYFYWYRQILGQKVEFLVSFYNNEISEKSEIFDDQFSVERPDGSNFTLKIRSTKLEDSAMYFCASMVSGQGPFHYGYTFGSGTRLTVV.

As to this clone: An end of the junction differs from the germline gene, which may be a read error. The chain combines TRBV9 with TRBJ2-3, with TRBD2 matching 7 bases. The CDR3 consists of 13 residues. Germline CDR1 SGDLS, CDR2 YYNGEE. The CDR3 sequence: CATSGASTDTQYF. The CDR3, as DNA: TGTGCCACCAGCGGGGCAAGCACAGATACGCAGTATTTT.

This clone showed up just once. The chain joins TRBV9 to TRBJ1-6, with 10 positions matching TRBD1. J lost 10 bases, V lost 3 bases, and 4 bases had no gene match. The CDR3 consists of 14 residues. Germline CDR1 SGDLS, CDR2 YYNGEE. The CDR3 is CASSGGTGESPLHF. The DNA for the CDR3 is TGTGCCAGCAGCGGCGGGACAGGGGAATCACCCCTCCACTTT.

The genes are TRBV28 and TRBJ2-5, with D possibly TRBD2 on 5 matching bases. This CDR3 comprises 18 residues. Trimming took 2 bases from V and 5 from J, leaving 24 bases between them. Per the germline V gene, CDR1 is MDHEN and CDR2 is SYDVKM. The CDR3 here is CASSLRGRATLLKETQYF. CDR3 sequence (DNA): TGTGCCAGCAGTTTAAGAGGGCGCGCCACTTTATTGAAGGAGACCCAGTACTTC.

The chain joins TRBV2 to TRBJ2-3; 7 bases match TRBD2. The CDR3 has 14 amino acids. Germline V lookup: CDR1 SNHLY, CDR2 FYNNEI. The V gene end was trimmed by 6 bases and the J gene end by 3 bases; junction bases not matched to a gene: 6. CDR3 nucleotide sequence: TGTGCCAGCAGAAGGGCTAGCGGAACAGATACGCAGTATTTT. This encodes CASRRASGTDTQYF.

This chain connects TRBV5-5 to TRBJ2-7, with 12 positions matching TRBD2. The V gene end was trimmed by 1 base and the J gene end by 4 bases; junction bases not matched to a gene: 6. Germline CDR1 reads SGHKS; CDR2 reads YYEKEE (reference sequence). The CDR3 is 16 amino acids. The CDR3 DNA reads as TGTGCCAGCAGCTTGATTTTCCTAGCGGGAGGGTACGAGCAGTACTTC. Translation: CASSLIFLAGGYEQYF.

The chain carries TRBV7-6 and TRBJ1-4; 11 bases agree with TRBD1. Germline values: CDR1 SGHVS, CDR2 FNYEAQ. The CDR3 runs 18 residues. V was pared by 0 bases and J by 2 bases, with 5 bases of the junction left unmatched. CDR3 amino acids: CASSLAGQGVATNEKLFF. The CDR3 region has the DNA TGTGCCAGCAGCTTAGCGGGACAGGGGGTAGCGACTAATGAAAAACTGTTTTTT.

The CDR3 sequence is CASSLNRNEQYF. CDR3 in DNA: TGTGCCAGCAGTTTGAACAGGAACGAGCAGTACTTC. The chain links TRBV6-5 to TRBJ2-7; D possibly corresponds to TRBD1 (5 bases). Deletions cut 4 bases from V and 5 bases from J, with 9 bases between. CDR1 and CDR2 from the germline V gene are MNHEY and SVGAGI. The CDR3 consists of 12 residues.

The chain is built from TRBV19 and TRBJ2-2, with 9 bases that match TRBD2. The V and J ends lost 4 bases and 3 bases, in that order; junction bases with no gene match: 3. Germline V gene lookup returns CDR1 LNHDA and CDR2 SQIVND (reference sequence). There are 15 residues in the CDR3. This CDR3 is CASSTLAGDTGELFF. The DNA for the CDR3 is TGTGCCAGTAGTACGTTAGCGGGGGACACCGGGGAGCTGTTTTTT. Full variable domain (outside the CDR3, taken from reference TRBV19 and TRBJ2-2): DGGITQSPKYLFRKEGQNVTLSCEQNLNHDAMYWYRQDPGQGLRLIYYSQIVNDFQKGDIAEGYSVSREKKESFPLTVTSAQKNPTAFYLCASSTLAGDTGELFFGEGSRLTVL.

This chain links TRBV15 with TRBJ1-2; possible D gene TRBD1, 5 bases. Germline CDR1 and CDR2: LNHNV and YYDKDF (reference sequence). V was clipped by 4 bases and J by 4 bases, with 13 bases between them. The CDR3 runs to 14 residues. CDR3 region: CATSKSGGGYGYTF. The CDR3 DNA sequence: TGTGCCACCAGCAAATCCGGGGGTGGCTATGGCTACACCTTC.

The chain employs TRBV9 and TRBJ2-3; D is perhaps TRBD1 (6 bases). This CDR3 region has 14 residues. V lost 0 bases and J lost 4, with 9 bases in between. Germline CDR1 is SGDLS and CDR2 is YYNGEE. This chain's CDR3 is CASSVDRVADTQYF. Here the CDR3 DNA reads TGTGCCAGCAGCGTAGACAGGGTCGCAGATACGCAGTATTTT.

The genes are TRBV19 and TRBJ1-2; perhaps TRBD1 as D (5 bases). The CDR3 spans 16 residues. The V and J ends lost 4 bases and 8 bases respectively, with 23 bases between them. Germline assignment: CDR1 LNHDA and CDR2 SQIVND (reference sequence). DNA of the CDR3: TGTGCCAGTAGTACAAGACAGTGGAGATTCACAGACGGCTACACCTTC. Translating it yields CASSTRQWRFTDGYTF.

This clone was found once. The chain links TRBV6-1 to TRBJ1-1, with TRBD1 identical over 7 bases. Per germline, CDR1 MNHNS and CDR2 SASEGT. Losses at the gene ends were 6 bases for V and 8 bases for J; bases not matched to a gene: 12. CDR3 length: 14 amino acids. The DNA of the CDR3 is TGTGCCAGCAGGCTAAGGGACAGTCAAAGCGAAGCTTTCTTT. Its protein is CASRLRDSQSEAFF.

The J gene is TRBJ1-6, the V gene TRBV14; maybe TRBD1 (5 bases). The CDR3 runs 13 residues. Trimming left V 4 bases short and J 8 bases short, with 9 bases between. From germline, CDR1 is SGHDN and CDR2 FVKESK. CDR3 sequence reads: CASSRTGDSPLHF. As DNA, the CDR3 is TGTGCCAGCAGCCGCACGGGGGATTCACCCCTCCACTTT.

The chain recombines TRBV5-1 with TRBJ2-5; the D gene is possibly TRBD2 (5 bases). Trimming removed 0 bases at V and 0 bases at J, with 12 bases between. The CDR3 spans 16 residues. CDR1 and CDR2 (germline): SGHRS, YFSETQ. CDR3 amino acids: CASSLDFVAYQETQYF. CDR3 nucleotides: TGCGCCAGCAGCTTGGACTTTGTAGCGTACCAAGAGACCCAGTACTTC.

V and J are TRBV5-1 and TRBJ2-1; 11 bases agree with TRBD2. The CDR3 runs 15 residues. V dropped 4 bases and J dropped 6; count of bases not matched to a gene: 6. CDR1 is SGHRS and CDR2 is YFSETQ in the germline V gene. The CDR3, as DNA: TGCGCCAGCAGCCCCACTAGCGGGAGAACCAATGAGCAGTTCTTC. It translates to CASSPTSGRTNEQFF.